These 20 T cell receptor beta chains originate from one sample sequenced in a study of blood T cell repertoires in COVID-19. Some clones are missing from TCRdb's copy, which holds only in-frame ones; the method was immunoSEQ multiplex PCR. The sample includes 95,000 to 120,000 clones, over 80% of them seen just once. Input material: peripheral blood. The receptors shown here come from a woman aged 70-85 years with acute or convalescent COVID-19.

This clone was counted between two and nine times. The J gene is TRBJ1-5, the V gene TRBV6-5; a weak D match, TRBD1 (5 bases). Deletions cut 5 bases from V and 7 bases from J, with 12 bases between. Germline V lookup: CDR1 MNHEY, CDR2 SVGAGI. This CDR3 is built from 13 residues. CDR3 in amino acids: CASSTDSQQPQHF. The DNA for the CDR3 is TGTGCCAGCAGTACCGACAGCCAACAGCCCCAGCATTTT.

This chain joins TRBV19 and TRBJ1-6, with D maybe TRBD1 (5 bases). CDR3 length: 12 amino acids. Deletions cut 8 bases from V and 7 bases from J, with 9 bases between. Germline V gene data show CDR1 as LNHDA and CDR2 as SQIVND (reference sequence). CDR3 nucleotide sequence: TGTGCCAGTCATTCAGGGAATTCACCCCTCCACTTT. Its translation is CASHSGNSPLHF. The full variable domain, in which reference TRBV19 and TRBJ1-6 provide the parts outside the CDR3, is DGGITQSPKYLFRKEGQNVTLSCEQNLNHDAMYWYRQDPGQGLRLIYYSQIVNDFQKGDIAEGYSVSREKKESFPLTVTSAQKNPTAFYLCASHSGNSPLHFGNGTRLTVT.

The chain joins TRBV9 to TRBJ2-7, with 11 nucleotides matching TRBD2. The germline gives CDR1 SGDLS, CDR2 YYNGEE. The CDR3 loop spans 16 amino acids. V shed 0 bases and J 5 bases; nucleotides not matched to a gene: 7. The CDR3 spells CASSVGPASGRNEQYF. In nucleotides, the CDR3 is TGTGCCAGCAGCGTAGGTCCGGCTAGCGGGAGGAACGAGCAGTACTTC.

The chain has TRBV5-6 and TRBJ1-2; D gene ambiguous. The germline CDR1 and CDR2 sequences are SGHDT and YYEEEE. V was clipped by 2 bases and J by 4 bases, with 9 bases between them. The CDR3 loop spans 13 amino acids. CDR3 in amino acids: CASSFEKLYGYTF. The CDR3 DNA reads as TGTGCCAGCAGCTTTGAAAAGCTCTATGGCTACACCTTC.

The chain links TRBV19 to TRBJ1-4; 8 nucleotides line up with TRBD1. Germline V CDR1 and CDR2: LNHDA, SQIVND (reference sequence). This CDR3 comprises 16 residues. The V segment lost 5 bases and the J segment 2 bases; nucleotides outside the gene matches: 7. CDR3 DNA: TGTGCCAGTAGTCTACAGGGGGTAGCGACTAATGAAAAACTGTTTTTT. Translating it yields CASSLQGVATNEKLFF.

The rearrangement uses TRBV6-2 or TRBV6-3 and TRBJ1-5; 7 bases line up with TRBD1. CDR1 and CDR2 (germline): MNHEY, SVGEGT. This CDR3 is built from 17 residues. V shed 0 bases, J shed 7 bases, and the junction held 12 bases outside the gene matches. CDR3 nucleotide sequence: TGTGCCAGCAGTTACTCTTTTGGTGCGGGGGGACAGCAGCCCCAGCATTTT. Protein product: CASSYSFGAGGQQPQHF.

The rearrangement uses TRBV19 and TRBJ1-5; tentatively, D is TRBD1 (6 bases). The CDR3 has 15 amino acids. From germline, CDR1 is LNHDA and CDR2 SQIVND (reference sequence). Trimming removed 2 bases from V and 4 bases from J, with 12 bases in between. The CDR3 DNA reads TGTGCCAGTAGTATAATGTCAGGGGCTAATCAGCCCCAGCATTTT. Protein: CASSIMSGANQPQHF.

The rearrangement links TRBV9 to TRBJ2-5, with D possibly TRBD2 on 6 matching bases. V lost 0 bases, J lost 1 base, and 13 bases lay in between. Germline V gene lookup returns CDR1 SGDLS and CDR2 YYNGEE. The CDR3 loop spans 16 amino acids. DNA of the CDR3: TGTGCCAGCAGCGTAGCGGCGGGGCGACTCCAAGAGACCCAGTACTTC. This sequence encodes CASSVAAGRLQETQYF.

There are a few counts of this clone. This chain joins TRBV4-3 and TRBJ1-1; possibly TRBD1 for D (5 bases). The CDR3 has 14 residues. The V gene lost 4 bases and the J gene lost 4 bases, with 13 bases spanning the gap. Germline V gene lookup returns CDR1 LGHNA and CDR2 YSLEER. The CDR3 reads CASSPGLSPTEAFF. DNA for the CDR3: TGCGCCAGCAGCCCGGGACTCTCTCCCACTGAAGCTTTCTTT.

This clone was counted between two and nine times. The J gene is TRBJ2-6, the V gene TRBV7-9; TRBD1 agrees at 12 bases. Trimming removed 5 bases from V and 2 bases from J; junction bases left unmatched: 1. Per the germline V gene, CDR1 is SEHNR and CDR2 is FQNEAQ (reference sequence). The CDR3 sequence is 16 residues long. The CDR3: CASSRDRGPGANVLTF. The CDR3 DNA is TGTGCCAGCAGCCGGGACAGGGGGCCTGGGGCCAACGTCCTGACTTTC.

V and J are TRBV5-8 and TRBJ2-5; 11 bases agree with TRBD1. Germline V lookup: CDR1 SGHTS, CDR2 YDEGEE. Trimming at V came to 3 bases and at J to 1 base, leaving 2 bases not matched to a gene. This CDR3 spans 15 amino acids. The CDR3 sequence: CASSWDRGSQETQYF. The CDR3 DNA sequence: TGTGCCAGCAGCTGGGACAGGGGGAGCCAAGAGACCCAGTACTTC. Together with reference TRBV5-8 and TRBJ2-5, the CDR3 gives the full variable domain: EAGVTQSPTHLIKTRGQQATLRCSPISGHTSVYWYQQALGLGLQFLLWYDEGEERNRGNFPPRFSGRQFPNYSSELNVNALELEDSALYLCASSWDRGSQETQYFGPGTRLLVL.

V gene TRBV9 combines with J gene TRBJ1-2; no clear D. This CDR3 is 14 amino acids long. Germline loops: CDR1 SGDLS, CDR2 YYNGEE. V gave up 4 bases and J gave up 0 bases, with 10 bases separating them. CDR3 nucleotides: TGTGCCAGCAGCCCCCCGGGTGCTAACTATGGCTACACCTTC. Amino acid sequence: CASSPPGANYGYTF. Complete variable domain (other parts from reference TRBV9 and TRBJ1-2): DSGVTQTPKHLITATGQRVTLRCSPRSGDLSVYWYQQSLDQGLQFLIQYYNGEERAKGNILERFSAQQFPDLHSELNLSSLELGDSALYFCASSPPGANYGYTFGSGTRLTVV.

The DNA for the CDR3 is TGTGCCAGCAGTGAATTGACGAGAGGTAATTCACCCCTCCACTTT. Its translation: CASSELTRGNSPLHF. The chain is built from TRBV2 and TRBJ1-6; unclear D gene. Per the germline V gene, CDR1 is SNHLY and CDR2 is FYNNEI. CDR3 length equals 15 residues. Trimming stripped 2 bases from V and 6 bases from J, with 11 bases between.

This chain connects TRBV11-2 to TRBJ1-2; D possibly corresponds to TRBD1 (5 bases). CDR3 size: 15 residues. Per the germline V gene, CDR1 is SGHAT and CDR2 is FQNNGV. V was clipped by 6 bases and J by 0 bases, with 14 bases between them. The CDR3 DNA follows: TGTGCCAGCAGTCCCTCGGGACTCACTAACTATGGCTACACCTTC. Encoded protein: CASSPSGLTNYGYTF. The full variable domain, its missing parts supplied by reference TRBV11-2 and TRBJ1-2, is EAGVAQSPRYKIIEKRQSVAFWCNPISGHATLYWYQQILGQGPKLLIQFQNNGVVDDSQLPKDRFSAERLKGVDSTLKIQPAKLEDSAVYLCASSPSGLTNYGYTFGSGTRLTVV.

CDR3 loop: CASSLVGRGHQPQHF. The DNA of the CDR3 is TGTGCCAGCAGCTTAGTGGGCAGGGGACATCAGCCCCAGCATTTT. The chain combines TRBV7-2 with TRBJ1-5; tentative D call: TRBD1 (6 bases). The V gene's germline CDR1 is SGHTA and CDR2 FQGNSA. CDR3 size: 15 residues. V shed 1 base and J shed 5 bases, with 12 bases lying between them. The full variable domain, rest sourced from reference TRBV7-2 and TRBJ1-5, is GAGVSQSPSNKVTEKGKDVELRCDPISGHTALYWYRQSLGQGLEFLIYFQGNSAPDKSGLPSDRFSAERTGGSVSTLTIQRTQQEDSAVYLCASSLVGRGHQPQHFGDGTRLSIL.

The chain has TRBV11-2 and TRBJ2-1, with D perhaps TRBD1 (5 bases). Germline-derived CDR1 and CDR2 are SGHAT and FQNNGV. The CDR3 extends over 15 amino acids. V dropped 5 bases and J dropped 7 bases, with 18 bases sitting between them. The CDR3 coding sequence is TGTGCCAGCAGCCCGCCCCAGGGAAGGTATAATGAGCAGTTCTTC. This encodes CASSPPQGRYNEQFF.

The sample holds one count of this clone. The chain has TRBV3-1 (or the pseudogene TRBV3-2) and TRBJ2-5; TRBD1 matches at 8 bases. The germline CDR1 and CDR2 sequences are LGHDT and YNNKEL (reference sequence). The CDR3 spans 15 residues. V lost 4 bases, J lost 5 bases, and 9 bases stayed unmatched. The CDR3 reads CASSPDRARWETQYF. The CDR3 DNA follows: TGTGCCAGCAGCCCGGACAGGGCGCGGTGGGAGACCCAGTACTTC.

The rearrangement links TRBV7-9 to TRBJ1-1; D remains unclear. Germline V CDR1 and CDR2: SEHNR, FQNEAQ (reference sequence). Trimming took 2 bases from V and 3 from J, leaving 7 bases between them. The CDR3 extends over 13 amino acids. Here the CDR3 reads CASSLTADTEAFF. The DNA for the CDR3 is TGTGCCAGCAGCTTAACCGCGGACACTGAAGCTTTCTTT.

This clone occurred a few times. The CDR3 DNA reads as TGTGCCAGCAGTTTAACAGGTAGCGGGGGCCTCCAAGAGACCCAGTACTTC. As protein: CASSLTGSGGLQETQYF. The rearrangement uses TRBV27 and TRBJ2-5; 9 nucleotides align to TRBD2. V trimming: 2 bases; J trimming: 1 base; junction bases outside the gene matches: 8. The V gene's germline CDR1 is MNHEY and CDR2 SMNVEV (reference sequence). The CDR3 covers 17 residues.

The rearrangement uses TRBV7-3 and TRBJ1-6, with TRBD1 as a possible D gene (6 bases). The CDR3 loop spans 16 amino acids. Trimming shortened V by 3 bases and J by 9 bases, and 18 bases separated the two germline ends. Germline assignment: CDR1 SGHTA and CDR2 FQGTGA. The CDR3 loop reads CASSLAPQGLASPLHF. The CDR3 DNA reads TGTGCCAGCAGCTTGGCCCCACAGGGTCTAGCTTCACCCCTCCACTTT.